These 19 T cell receptor beta chains were all obtained from the same sample, sequenced in a study of blood T cell repertoires in COVID-19 (dated by TCRdb to between 2020 and 2021). The library was obtained by the immunoSEQ multiplex PCR assay. TCRdb provides this immuneACCESS table in a form limited to in-frame rearrangements. Some clones are lacking; in checked studies, under half of them reflect an unresolved V gene, and why the rest are absent is not known. The sample records about 52,000 clones, 65% to 85% of which are singletons. The top ten clones comprise approximately 27% of the sample. The sequenced sample was peripheral blood. The receptors come from a woman older than 75 with COVID-19, enrolled during active disease.

This sequence joins TRBV5-1 and TRBJ2-1, with 8 bases matching TRBD2. After removal of 1 base from V and 8 bases from J, the junction contained 8 bases not matched to a gene. This CDR3 has 15 amino acids. The V gene's germline CDR1 is SGHRS and CDR2 YFSETQ. CDR3 in DNA: TGCGCCAGCAGCTTGACAGCGGGAGATTTTTATGAGCAGTTCTTC. It is translated as CASSLTAGDFYEQFF.

This clone came up many times. The V call is TRBV7-9, the J call TRBJ1-5; a possible D gene is TRBD1 (5 bases). The CDR3 runs 16 residues. Trimming took off 2 bases at V and 5 bases at J, with 16 bases between the two ends. Germline V gives CDR1 SEHNR, CDR2 FQNEAQ (reference sequence). CDR3 in amino acids: CASSLYPAPGDQPQHF. CDR3 in DNA: TGTGCCAGCAGCTTATATCCCGCCCCGGGGGATCAGCCCCAGCATTTT.

This chain joins TRBV6-5 and TRBJ2-7, with a weak D call TRBD2 (5 bases). Germline V gene sequence: CDR1 MNHEY, CDR2 SVGAGI. The CDR3 runs 13 residues. Deletions cut 2 bases from V and 6 bases from J, with 11 bases between. The DNA of the CDR3 is TGTGCCAGCAGTTACGGTGCGAGCGGCGAGCAGTACTTC. Translated: CASSYGASGEQYF.

The chain links TRBV3-1 (or the pseudogene TRBV3-2) to TRBJ2-2; D may be TRBD1 (6 bases). Trimming removed 1 base from V and 6 bases from J, with 12 bases in between. The germline CDR1 and CDR2 sequences are LGHDT and YNNKEL (reference sequence). The CDR3 contains 15 residues. CDR3 sequence (DNA): TGTGCCAGCAGCCAAGGTTTTTGGGGGCCCGGGGAGCTGTTTTTT. Translation: CASSQGFWGPGELFF.

The chain has TRBV30 and TRBJ2-7; weak D call: TRBD2 (6 bases). With 1 base removed from V and 1 base from J, the gap between germline ends came to 11 bases. The CDR3 consists of 14 residues. Germline CDR1 and CDR2: GTSNPN and SVGIG (reference sequence). The CDR3 sequence is CAWSGVSGSYEQYF. CDR3 in DNA: TGTGCCTGGAGTGGGGTTAGCGGTTCCTACGAGCAGTACTTC.

The chain combines TRBV14 with TRBJ1-1, with D maybe TRBD1 (5 bases). This CDR3 spans 13 amino acids. Deletions cut 1 base from V and 7 bases from J, with 10 bases between. Germline V gene sequence: CDR1 SGHDN, CDR2 FVKESK. In DNA form, the CDR3 reads TGTGCCAGCAGCCAAGTCGGGGGGATTGAAGCTTTCTTT. It translates to CASSQVGGIEAFF.

The chain combines TRBV18 with TRBJ2-3; weak D call: TRBD2 (5 bases). CDR3 size: 14 residues. Germline lookup yields CDR1 KGHSH and CDR2 LQKENI. Trimming stripped 0 bases from V and 4 bases from J, with 8 bases between. The CDR3 sequence: CASSPPASPDTQYF. In DNA form, the CDR3 reads TGTGCCAGCTCACCACCGGCTAGCCCAGATACGCAGTATTTT.

V usage is TRBV6-1 and J usage is TRBJ2-3; a possible D gene is TRBD2 (5 bases). The CDR3 has 14 amino acids. V was pared by 2 bases and J by 7 bases, with 13 bases between. Germline V lookup: CDR1 MNHNS, CDR2 SASEGT. CDR3 nucleotides: TGTGCCAGCAGTGAACGGCTAGCAGGAAATACGCAGTATTTT. Translation gives CASSERLAGNTQYF.

As for this clone: It is unclear where the CDR3 begins or ends on the DNA, so no DNA is shown, and the CDR3 is as TCRdb lists it. The rearrangement links TRBV7-9 to TRBJ2-7; the table gives TRBD1 as D, unverified against the DNA. Ends included, the CDR3 has 15 residues. Germline V CDR1 and CDR2: SEHNR, FQNEAQ (reference sequence). The CDR3 is CASSFSGQGYPTLYF.

J is TRBJ2-7 and V is TRBV4-1, with D maybe TRBD2 (5 bases). The ends were cut back, 0 bases at V and 2 bases at J, with 14 bases in the middle. This CDR3 is built from 16 residues. CDR1 MGHRA and CDR2 YSYEKL come from the germline V gene. Written as DNA, the CDR3 is TGCGCCAGCAGCCAAGAAGGCACCGCCGGGGCCTACGAGCAGTACTTC. Encoded protein: CASSQEGTAGAYEQYF.

V and J are TRBV21-1 and TRBJ2-7; the table's D call of TRBD1 was not tested on the DNA. TRBV21-1 is described as a pseudogene. The CDR3 is 15 amino acids. CDR3 sequence reads: CASSKEGQGAVEQYF. The CDR3, as DNA: TGTGCCAGCAGCAAAGAGGGGCAGGGGGCGGTCGAGCAGTACTTC.

This clone appeared once. The chain carries TRBV7-9 and TRBJ2-3; 9 positions match TRBD2. Per germline, CDR1 SEHNR and CDR2 FQNEAQ (reference sequence). This CDR3 is built from 17 residues. Losses at the gene ends were 5 bases for V and 4 bases for J; bases not matched to a gene: 13. The CDR3 nucleotides are TGTGCCAGCAGCAAACCAAAAGGGACTAGCCTCGCAGATACGCAGTATTTT. This sequence encodes CASSKPKGTSLADTQYF.

V gene TRBV7-3 combines with J gene TRBJ2-2; D might be TRBD2 (6 bases). V lost 10 bases and J lost 5, with 17 bases in between. Germline CDR1 is SGHTA and CDR2 is FQGTGA. This CDR3 region has 14 residues. The CDR3 DNA sequence: TGTGCCACCCGGGAGTCCCAGATGACCGGGGAGCTGTTTTTT. This encodes CATRESQMTGELFF.

This chain connects TRBV29-1 to TRBJ2-1; TRBD2 is a possible D gene (6 bases). In germline, CDR1 is SQVTM, CDR2 ANQGSEA. The CDR3 sequence is 13 residues long. Trimming removed 3 bases at V and 6 bases at J, with 12 bases between. CDR3 sequence: CSVDDAGRNEQFF. The CDR3 DNA reads TGCAGCGTTGATGACGCGGGGCGCAATGAGCAGTTCTTC.

The chain combines TRBV7-9 with TRBJ2-1; TRBD2 is a possible D gene (6 bases). Deletions cut 0 bases from V and 7 bases from J, with 19 bases between. Germline V CDR1 and CDR2: SEHNR, FQNEAQ (reference sequence). The CDR3 spans 17 residues. The CDR3 loop is CASSLAPLAALGNEQFF. DNA for the CDR3: TGTGCCAGCAGCTTAGCCCCGTTAGCGGCGCTCGGAAATGAGCAGTTCTTC. Full variable domain (rest looked up from reference TRBV7-9 and TRBJ2-1): DTGVSQNPRHKITKRGQNVTFRCDPISEHNRLYWYRQTLGQGPEFLTYFQNEAQLEKSRLLSDRFSAERPKGSFSTLEIQRTEQGDSAMYLCASSLAPLAALGNEQFFGPGTRLTVL.

The chain employs TRBV2 and TRBJ2-3; 14 bases agree with TRBD2. The junction had 12 bases not matched to a gene; V was cut back by 6 bases and J by 4 bases. The CDR3 spans 18 residues. CDR1 is SNHLY, CDR2 FYNNEI, per germline. CDR3 sequence: CASREGRLAGGRSDTQYF. In nucleotides, the CDR3 is TGTGCCAGCAGGGAGGGGAGACTAGCGGGAGGGCGATCAGATACGCAGTATTTT.

The chain joins TRBV5-5 to TRBJ1-6; D is possibly TRBD1 (6 bases). The V gene lost 4 bases and the J gene lost 0 bases, with 14 bases spanning the gap. CDR1 SGHKS and CDR2 YYEKEE come from the germline V gene (reference sequence). This CDR3 contains 17 residues. CDR3 nucleotide sequence: TGTGCCAGCAGCCTGGGGGCGACGAGCTCCTATAATTCACCCCTCCACTTT. This encodes CASSLGATSSYNSPLHF.

The rearrangement joins TRBV19 to TRBJ1-5; D is uncertain. The germline CDR1 and CDR2 sequences are LNHDA and SQIVND (reference sequence). This CDR3 has 14 amino acids. Trimming removed 6 bases from V and 3 bases from J, with 12 bases in between. The CDR3 region has the DNA TGTGCCAGTAGCTATCCTGAGGCCAATCAGCCCCAGCATTTT. It encodes CASSYPEANQPQHF.

V is TRBV7-9 and J is TRBJ2-5, with D unresolved. The CDR3 has 15 residues. Germline-derived CDR1 and CDR2 are SEHNR and FQNEAQ (reference sequence). V lost 1 base and J 1 base, leaving 10 bases between the germline ends. The CDR3 protein is CASSLEFGLQETQYF. The DNA of the CDR3 is TGTGCCAGCAGCTTAGAATTCGGTCTCCAAGAGACCCAGTACTTC.